The 24 T cell receptor beta chains in this list originate from one sample, sequenced in a study of OX40 agonist ivuxolimab in advanced cancers. Assay used: immunoSEQ multiplex PCR; TCRdb lists only in-frame clones, some missing. The repertoire holds some 62,000 clones, with approximately 85% as singletons. Sequences were derived from CD4+ or CD8+ T cells sorted from blood, sampled in a trial of the OX40 agonist ivuxolimab. These receptor sequences come from an adult with an advanced solid tumor such as melanoma, head and neck, liver or kidney cancer.

The rearrangement links TRBV2 to TRBJ2-5, with D uncertain. CDR1 SNHLY and CDR2 FYNNEI come from the germline V gene. CDR3 length equals 14 residues. The V and J ends lost 2 bases and 4 bases respectively, with 11 bases between them. In nucleotides, the CDR3 is TGTGCCAGCAGTGAACCCTGGTCCGCAGAGACCCAGTACTTC. Encoded protein: CASSEPWSAETQYF.

The CDR3 reads CASSLRGPQSNEQFF. Written as DNA, the CDR3 is TGTGCCAGCAGCTTGCGGGGCCCCCAGTCCAATGAGCAGTTCTTC. V usage is TRBV5-4 and J usage is TRBJ2-1; tentatively, D is TRBD1 or TRBD2 (5 bases each). The germline CDR1 and CDR2 sequences are SGHNT and YYREEE (reference sequence). The length of the CDR3 is 15 residues. Trimming took off 1 base at V and 6 bases at J, with 14 bases between the two ends. Complete variable domain (other parts from reference TRBV5-4 and TRBJ2-1): ETGVTQSPTHLIKTRGQQVTLRCSSQSGHNTVSWYQQALGQGPQFIFQYYREEENGRGNFPPRFSGLQFPNYSSELNVNALELDDSALYLCASSLRGPQSNEQFFGPGTRLTVL.

This clone was seen only a few times. This chain uses TRBV5-1 with TRBJ1-5, with D unresolved. The CDR3 has 15 amino acids. From germline, CDR1 is SGHRS and CDR2 YFSETQ. Between the trimmed V and J ends, which lost 0 bases and 0 bases, there was a span of 7 bases. The CDR3 DNA reads as TGCGCCAGCAGCTTGGAAGGAAATAGCAATCAGCCCCAGCATTTT. This encodes CASSLEGNSNQPQHF. Together with reference TRBV5-1 and TRBJ1-5, the CDR3 gives the full variable domain: KAGVTQTPRYLIKTRGQQVTLSCSPISGHRSVSWYQQTPGQGLQFLFEYFSETQRNKGNFPGRFSGRQFSNSRSEMNVSTLELGDSALYLCASSLEGNSNQPQHFGDGTRLSIL.

V is TRBV20-1 and J is TRBJ1-4; D is uncertain. Germline V gives CDR1 DFQATT, CDR2 SNEGSKA (reference sequence). The CDR3 loop spans 11 amino acids. The CDR3 DNA reads TGCACCGTGTTGGGAGGCGAAAAACTGTTTTTT. This encodes CTVLGGEKLFF.

This clone occurred a few times. The gene calls are TRBV5-1 and TRBJ1-6; tentatively, D is TRBD1 (6 bases). CDR1 is SGHRS and CDR2 is YFSETQ in the germline V gene. V lost 3 bases to trimming and J lost 13 bases, with 20 bases between them. The CDR3 consists of 15 residues. The CDR3 loop reads CASSSEGEMSRPLHF. CDR3 coding DNA: TGCGCCAGCAGCTCGGAGGGGGAAATGAGCAGGCCCCTCCACTTT.

The J gene is TRBJ1-3, the V gene TRBV7-9; D is undetermined. The V gene lost 0 bases and the J gene lost 5 bases, with 17 bases spanning the gap. The germline CDR1 and CDR2 sequences are SEHNR and FQNEAQ (reference sequence). The CDR3 spans 17 residues. CDR3 DNA sequence: TGTGCCAGCAGCTTAGCGCCGGGTTTGGATTTCAGAAACACCATATATTTT. Translating gives CASSLAPGLDFRNTIYF.

This clone was detected once. The chain couples TRBV6-5 to TRBJ2-7, with 9 bases lining up with TRBD1. The junction had 9 bases not matched to a gene; V was cut back by 7 bases and J by 5 bases. Germline loops: CDR1 MNHEY, CDR2 SVGAGI. This CDR3 contains 14 residues. The CDR3: CASTSGQGSDEQYF. The CDR3 nucleotides read TGTGCCAGCACCTCGGGACAGGGTTCGGACGAGCAGTACTTC.

The chain couples TRBV2 to TRBJ1-5, with 9 bases that match TRBD1. The V and J ends lost 4 bases and 7 bases, in that order; junction bases with no gene match: 8. The germline gives CDR1 SNHLY, CDR2 FYNNEI. CDR3 length equals 15 residues. CDR3 amino acids: CASSVGTTGGQPQHF. As DNA, the CDR3 is TGTGCCAGCAGTGTTGGGACGACAGGGGGACAGCCCCAGCATTTT.

The chain is built from TRBV25-1 and TRBJ1-2, with 12 bases matching TRBD1. In germline, CDR1 is MGHDK, CDR2 SYGVNS. This CDR3 spans 13 amino acids. The V segment lost 4 bases and the J segment 7 bases; nucleotides outside the gene matches: 1. The chain's CDR3 is CASSGDRGLGYTF. For the CDR3, the DNA is TGTGCCAGCAGTGGGGACAGGGGGCTTGGCTACACCTTC.

The genes are TRBV14 and TRBJ2-5; D is undetermined. Germline V CDR1 and CDR2: SGHDN, FVKESK. The ends were cut back, 2 bases at V and 3 bases at J, with 10 bases in the middle. CDR3 length: 14 amino acids. The DNA of the CDR3 is TGTGCCAGCAGCCAAACCCGGAAGGAAGAGACCCAGTACTTC. It codes for CASSQTRKEETQYF.

The V gene is TRBV19, the J gene TRBJ2-2, with a possible D match to TRBD2 (5 bases). Trimming stripped 6 bases from V and 4 bases from J, with 6 bases between. In germline, CDR1 is LNHDA, CDR2 SQIVND (reference sequence). The CDR3 runs 12 residues. The CDR3 region is CASRRATGELFF. CDR3 nucleotide sequence: TGTGCCAGTAGGAGGGCCACCGGGGAGCTGTTTTTT.

The chain has TRBV27 and TRBJ2-1; D gene ambiguous. Germline CDR1 is MNHEY and CDR2 is SMNVEV (reference sequence). There are 11 residues in the CDR3. V lost 7 bases to trimming and J lost 5 bases, with 6 bases between them. DNA for the CDR3: TGTGCCAGCAACATAAACAATGAGCAGTTCTTC. This sequence encodes CASNINNEQFF.

The chain uses TRBV19 and TRBJ1-5; TRBD1 might be the D (5 bases). CDR3 length: 14 residues. Per the germline V gene, CDR1 is LNHDA and CDR2 is SQIVND (reference sequence). V dropped 8 bases and J dropped 6 bases, with 17 bases sitting between them. The chain's CDR3 is CASSGQPVVQPQHF. The CDR3 DNA is TGTGCCAGTTCGGGGCAACCGGTGGTTCAGCCCCAGCATTTT.

The CDR3 nucleotides are TGTGCCAGCAGCATATCCGACGGCGCCACTGAAGCTTTCTTT. Translating gives CASSISDGATEAFF. This sequence joins TRBV11-1 and TRBJ1-1, with D unresolved. The CDR3 is 14 amino acids. Germline CDR1 and CDR2: SGHAT and FQDESV (reference sequence). Deletions cut 5 bases from V and 4 bases from J, with 14 bases between.

V usage is TRBV5-5 and J usage is TRBJ2-3, with 10 bases aligning to TRBD1. J lost 4 bases, V lost 3 bases, and 11 bases had no gene match. In germline, CDR1 is SGHKS, CDR2 YYEKEE (reference sequence). This CDR3 has 17 residues. The CDR3 DNA follows: TGTGCCAGCAGCTATAGAACCAGGGACAGGGGTTCAGATACGCAGTATTTT. As protein: CASSYRTRDRGSDTQYF.

The chain is built from TRBV15 and TRBJ1-5; perhaps TRBD1 as D (5 bases). V gave up 1 base and J gave up 5 bases, with 12 bases separating them. The CDR3 is made up of 15 amino acids. In germline, CDR1 is LNHNV, CDR2 YYDKDF (reference sequence). The CDR3 reads CATSRVGRADQPQHF. In nucleotides, the CDR3 is TGTGCCACCAGCAGAGTCGGCAGGGCGGATCAGCCCCAGCATTTT.

V and J are TRBV28 and TRBJ1-1; D perhaps matches TRBD1 (6 bases). The CDR3 covers 16 residues. Trimming cost V 4 bases and J 4 bases, with 19 bases left between them. CDR1 is MDHEN and CDR2 is SYDVKM in the germline V gene. The CDR3 DNA is TGTGCCAGCAGTTCCGTGGACAGACAGCTGGGCACTGAAGCTTTCTTT. Encoded protein: CASSSVDRQLGTEAFF.

The chain recombines TRBV28 with TRBJ1-2; D gene ambiguous. In germline, CDR1 is MDHEN, CDR2 SYDVKM. The CDR3 is made up of 13 amino acids. The ends were cut back, 2 bases at V and 8 bases at J, with 12 bases in the middle. The CDR3 region is CASSLDGVWGYTF. The CDR3 nucleotides read TGTGCCAGCAGTTTAGATGGGGTATGGGGCTACACCTTC.

This clone was seen a single time. This sequence joins TRBV19 and TRBJ1-4; D is uncertain. The V gene's germline CDR1 is LNHDA and CDR2 SQIVND (reference sequence). The CDR3 has 15 amino acids. Trimming pared 1 base from V and 3 bases from J, leaving 9 bases between. The CDR3 sequence: CASSIGAGPNEKLFF. DNA of the CDR3: TGTGCCAGTAGTATAGGGGCCGGGCCTAATGAAAAACTGTTTTTT.

This chain joins TRBV19 and TRBJ2-1; no firm D call. CDR1 LNHDA and CDR2 SQIVND come from the germline V gene (reference sequence). Trimming stripped 6 bases from V and 0 bases from J, with 15 bases between. This CDR3 has 16 amino acids. CDR3 nucleotides: TGTGCCAGTAGGGAACCTCAATTGGGCTCCTACAATGAGCAGTTCTTC. Its protein product is CASREPQLGSYNEQFF.

V and J are TRBV19 and TRBJ2-3; 11 bases agree with TRBD2. Trimming took 3 bases from V and 0 from J; bases not matched to a gene: 5. This CDR3 contains 17 residues. The germline V gene has CDR1 LNHDA and CDR2 SQIVND (reference sequence). DNA for the CDR3: TGTGCCAGTAGTATTTATGGGACTAGCGGTAGCACAGATACGCAGTATTTT. Amino acid sequence: CASSIYGTSGSTDTQYF. Full variable domain (outside the CDR3, taken from reference TRBV19 and TRBJ2-3): DGGITQSPKYLFRKEGQNVTLSCEQNLNHDAMYWYRQDPGQGLRLIYYSQIVNDFQKGDIAEGYSVSREKKESFPLTVTSAQKNPTAFYLCASSIYGTSGSTDTQYFGPGTRLTVL.

The chain links TRBV7-3 to TRBJ2-1, with D perhaps matching TRBD2 (6 bases). V gave up 5 bases and J gave up 3 bases, with 11 bases separating them. The CDR3 is 14 amino acids. CDR1 and CDR2 from the germline V gene are SGHTA and FQGTGA. CDR3 in DNA: TGTGCCAGCAGCCTACGAGCGGGCTACAATGAGCAGTTCTTC. It encodes CASSLRAGYNEQFF. Filled out from reference TRBV7-3 and TRBJ2-1, the complete variable domain reads GAGVSQTPSNKVTEKGKYVELRCDPISGHTALYWYRQSLGQGPEFLIYFQGTGAADDSGLPNDRFFAVRPEGSVSTLKIQRTERGDSAVYLCASSLRAGYNEQFFGPGTRLTVL.

The chain couples TRBV5-6 to TRBJ2-7; unclear D gene. The CDR3 contains 14 residues. Germline loops: CDR1 SGHDT, CDR2 YYEEEE. Deletions cut 4 bases from V and 0 bases from J, with 11 bases between. The chain's CDR3 is CASSRTWSSYEQYF. The CDR3 DNA reads as TGTGCCAGCAGCCGCACATGGAGCTCCTACGAGCAGTACTTC.

The chain links TRBV19 to TRBJ1-2; 8 bases fit TRBD1. V lost 5 bases to trimming and J lost 2 bases; unmatched junction nucleotides: 7. The CDR3 has 15 residues. CDR1 is LNHDA, CDR2 SQIVND, per germline (reference sequence). This CDR3 reads CASSLRTGPNYGYTF. DNA of the CDR3: TGTGCCAGTAGTCTACGGACAGGGCCCAACTATGGCTACACCTTC.